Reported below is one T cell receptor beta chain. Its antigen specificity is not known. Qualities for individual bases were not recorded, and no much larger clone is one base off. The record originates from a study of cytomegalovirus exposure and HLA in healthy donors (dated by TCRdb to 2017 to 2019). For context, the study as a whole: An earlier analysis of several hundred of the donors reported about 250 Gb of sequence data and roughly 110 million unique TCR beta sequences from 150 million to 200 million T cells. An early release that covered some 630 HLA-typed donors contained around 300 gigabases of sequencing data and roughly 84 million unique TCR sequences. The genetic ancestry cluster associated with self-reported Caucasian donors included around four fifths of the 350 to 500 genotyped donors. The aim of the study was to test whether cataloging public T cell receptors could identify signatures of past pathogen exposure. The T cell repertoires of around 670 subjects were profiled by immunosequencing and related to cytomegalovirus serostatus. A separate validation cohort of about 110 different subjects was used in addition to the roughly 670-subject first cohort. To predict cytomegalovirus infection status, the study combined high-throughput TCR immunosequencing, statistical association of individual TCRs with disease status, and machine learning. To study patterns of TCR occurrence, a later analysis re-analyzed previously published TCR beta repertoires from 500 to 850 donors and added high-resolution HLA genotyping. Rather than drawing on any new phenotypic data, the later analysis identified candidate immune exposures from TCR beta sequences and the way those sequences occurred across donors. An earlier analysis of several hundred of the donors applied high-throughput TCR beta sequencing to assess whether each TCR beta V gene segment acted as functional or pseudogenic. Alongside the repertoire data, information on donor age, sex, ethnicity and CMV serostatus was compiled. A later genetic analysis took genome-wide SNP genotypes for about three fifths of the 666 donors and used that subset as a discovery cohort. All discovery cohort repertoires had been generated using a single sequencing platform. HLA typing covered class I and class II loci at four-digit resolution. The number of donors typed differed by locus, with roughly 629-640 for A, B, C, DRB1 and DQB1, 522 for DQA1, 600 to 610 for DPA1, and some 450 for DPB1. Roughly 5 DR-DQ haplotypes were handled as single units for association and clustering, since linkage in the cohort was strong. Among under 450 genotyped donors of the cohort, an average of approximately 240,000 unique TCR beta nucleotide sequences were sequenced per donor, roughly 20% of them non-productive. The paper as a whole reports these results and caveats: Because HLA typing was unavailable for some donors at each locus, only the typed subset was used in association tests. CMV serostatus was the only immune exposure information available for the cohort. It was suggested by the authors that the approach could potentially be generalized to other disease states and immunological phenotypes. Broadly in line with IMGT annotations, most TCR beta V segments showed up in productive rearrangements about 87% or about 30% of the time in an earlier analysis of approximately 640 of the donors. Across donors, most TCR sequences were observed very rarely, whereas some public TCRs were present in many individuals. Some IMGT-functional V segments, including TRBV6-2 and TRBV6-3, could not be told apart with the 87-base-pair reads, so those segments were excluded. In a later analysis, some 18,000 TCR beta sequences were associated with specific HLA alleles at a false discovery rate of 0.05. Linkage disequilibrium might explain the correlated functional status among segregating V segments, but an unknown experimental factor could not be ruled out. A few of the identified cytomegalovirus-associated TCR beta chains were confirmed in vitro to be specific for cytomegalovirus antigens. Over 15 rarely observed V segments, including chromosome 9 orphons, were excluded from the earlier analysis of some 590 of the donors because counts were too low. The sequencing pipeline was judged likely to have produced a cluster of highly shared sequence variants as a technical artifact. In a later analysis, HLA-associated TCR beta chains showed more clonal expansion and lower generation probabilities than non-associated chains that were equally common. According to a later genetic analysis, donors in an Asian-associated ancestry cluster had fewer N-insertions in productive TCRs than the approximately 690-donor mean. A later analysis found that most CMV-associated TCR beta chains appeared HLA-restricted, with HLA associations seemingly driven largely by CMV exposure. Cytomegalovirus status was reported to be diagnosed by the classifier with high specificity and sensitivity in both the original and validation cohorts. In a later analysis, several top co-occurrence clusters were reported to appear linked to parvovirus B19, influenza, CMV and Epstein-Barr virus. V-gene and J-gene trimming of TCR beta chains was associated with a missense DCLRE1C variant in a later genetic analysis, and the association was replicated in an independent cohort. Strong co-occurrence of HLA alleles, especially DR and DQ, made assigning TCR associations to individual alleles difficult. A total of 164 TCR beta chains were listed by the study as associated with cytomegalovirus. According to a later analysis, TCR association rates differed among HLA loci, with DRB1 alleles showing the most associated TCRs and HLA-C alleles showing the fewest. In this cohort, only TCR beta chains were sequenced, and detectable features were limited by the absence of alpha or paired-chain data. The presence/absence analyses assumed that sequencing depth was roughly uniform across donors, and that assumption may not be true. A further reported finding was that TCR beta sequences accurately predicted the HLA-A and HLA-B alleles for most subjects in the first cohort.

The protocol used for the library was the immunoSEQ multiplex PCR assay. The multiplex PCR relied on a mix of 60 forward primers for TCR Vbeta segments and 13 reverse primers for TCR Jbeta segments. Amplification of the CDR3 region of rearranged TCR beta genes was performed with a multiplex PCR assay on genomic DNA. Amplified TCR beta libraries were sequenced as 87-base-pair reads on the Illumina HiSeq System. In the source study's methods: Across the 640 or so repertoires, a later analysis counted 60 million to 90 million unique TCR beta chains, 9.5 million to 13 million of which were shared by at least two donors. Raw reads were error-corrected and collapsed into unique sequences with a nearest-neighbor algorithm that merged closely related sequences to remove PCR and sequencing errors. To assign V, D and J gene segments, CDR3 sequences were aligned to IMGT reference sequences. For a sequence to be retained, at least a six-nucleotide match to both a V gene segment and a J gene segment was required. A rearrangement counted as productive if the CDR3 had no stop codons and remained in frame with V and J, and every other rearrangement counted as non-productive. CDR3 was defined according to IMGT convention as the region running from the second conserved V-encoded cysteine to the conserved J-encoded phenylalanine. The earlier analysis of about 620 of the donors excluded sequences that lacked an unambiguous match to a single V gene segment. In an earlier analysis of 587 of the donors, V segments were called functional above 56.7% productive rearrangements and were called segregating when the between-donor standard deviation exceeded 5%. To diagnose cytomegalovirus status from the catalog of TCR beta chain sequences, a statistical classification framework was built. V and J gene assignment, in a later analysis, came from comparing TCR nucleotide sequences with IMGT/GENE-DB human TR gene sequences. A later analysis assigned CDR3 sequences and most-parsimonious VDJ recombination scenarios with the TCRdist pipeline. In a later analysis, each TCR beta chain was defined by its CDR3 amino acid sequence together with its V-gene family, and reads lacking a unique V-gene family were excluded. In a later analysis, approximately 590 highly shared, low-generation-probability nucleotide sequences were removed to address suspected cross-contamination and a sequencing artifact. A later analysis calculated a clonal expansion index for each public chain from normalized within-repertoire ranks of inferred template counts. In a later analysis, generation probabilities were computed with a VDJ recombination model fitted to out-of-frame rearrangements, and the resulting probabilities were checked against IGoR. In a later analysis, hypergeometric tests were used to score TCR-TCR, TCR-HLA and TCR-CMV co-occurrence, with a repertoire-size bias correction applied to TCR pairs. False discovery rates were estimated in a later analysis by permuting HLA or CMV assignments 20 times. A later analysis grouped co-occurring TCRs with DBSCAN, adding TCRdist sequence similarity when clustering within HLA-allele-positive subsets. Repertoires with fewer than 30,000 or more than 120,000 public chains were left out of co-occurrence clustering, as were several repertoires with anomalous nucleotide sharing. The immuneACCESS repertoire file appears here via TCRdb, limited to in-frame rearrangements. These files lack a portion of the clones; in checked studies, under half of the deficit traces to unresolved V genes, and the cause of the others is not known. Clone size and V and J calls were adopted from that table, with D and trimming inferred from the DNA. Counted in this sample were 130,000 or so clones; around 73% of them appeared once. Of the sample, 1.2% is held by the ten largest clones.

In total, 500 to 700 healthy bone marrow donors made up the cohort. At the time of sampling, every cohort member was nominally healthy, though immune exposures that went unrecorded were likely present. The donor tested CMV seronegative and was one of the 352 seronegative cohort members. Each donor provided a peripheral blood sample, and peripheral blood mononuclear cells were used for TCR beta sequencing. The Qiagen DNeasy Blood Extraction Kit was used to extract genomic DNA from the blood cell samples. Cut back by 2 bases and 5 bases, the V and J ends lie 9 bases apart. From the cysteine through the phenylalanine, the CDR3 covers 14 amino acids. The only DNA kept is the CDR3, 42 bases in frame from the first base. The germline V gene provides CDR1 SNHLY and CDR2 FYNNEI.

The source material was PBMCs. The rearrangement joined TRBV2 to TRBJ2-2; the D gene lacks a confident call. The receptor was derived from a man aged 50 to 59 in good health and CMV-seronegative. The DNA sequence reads TGTGCCAGCAGTGAATCTGTAACTACCGGGGAGCTGTTTTTT. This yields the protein CASSESVTTGELFF.